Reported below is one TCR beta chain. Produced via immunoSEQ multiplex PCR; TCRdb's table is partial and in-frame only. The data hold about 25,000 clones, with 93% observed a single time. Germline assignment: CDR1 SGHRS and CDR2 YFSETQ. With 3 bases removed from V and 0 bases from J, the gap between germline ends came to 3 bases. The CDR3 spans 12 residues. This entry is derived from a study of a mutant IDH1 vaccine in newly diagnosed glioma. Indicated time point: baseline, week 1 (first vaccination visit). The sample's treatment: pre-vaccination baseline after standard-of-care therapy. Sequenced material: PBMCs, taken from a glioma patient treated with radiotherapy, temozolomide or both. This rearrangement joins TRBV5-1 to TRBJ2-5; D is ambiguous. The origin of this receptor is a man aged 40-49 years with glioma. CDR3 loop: CASSYNQETQYF. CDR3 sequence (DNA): TGCGCCAGCAGCTACAACCAAGAGACCCAGTACTTC. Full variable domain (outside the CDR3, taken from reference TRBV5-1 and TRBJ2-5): KAGVTQTPRYLIKTRGQQVTLSCSPISGHRSVSWYQQTPGQGLQFLFEYFSETQRNKGNFPGRFSGRQFSNSRSEMNVSTLELGDSALYLCASSYNQETQYFGPGTRLLVL.